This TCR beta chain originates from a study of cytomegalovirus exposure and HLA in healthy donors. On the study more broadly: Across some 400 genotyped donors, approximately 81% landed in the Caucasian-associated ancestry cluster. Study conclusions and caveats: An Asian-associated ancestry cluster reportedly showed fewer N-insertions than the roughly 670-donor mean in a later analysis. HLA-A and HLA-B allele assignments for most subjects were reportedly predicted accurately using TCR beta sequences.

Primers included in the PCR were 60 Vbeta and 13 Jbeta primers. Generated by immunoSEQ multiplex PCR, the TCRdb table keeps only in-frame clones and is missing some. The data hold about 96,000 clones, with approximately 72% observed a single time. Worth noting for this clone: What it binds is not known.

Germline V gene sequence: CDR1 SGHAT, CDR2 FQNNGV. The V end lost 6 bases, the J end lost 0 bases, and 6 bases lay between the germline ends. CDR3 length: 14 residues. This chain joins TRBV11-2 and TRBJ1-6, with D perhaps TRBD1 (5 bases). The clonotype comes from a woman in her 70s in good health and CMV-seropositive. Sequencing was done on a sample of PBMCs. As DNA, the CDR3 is TGTGCCAGCAGTGACAGCTCCTATAATTCACCCCTCCACTTT. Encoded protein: CASSDSSYNSPLHF.